This entry concerns a single T cell receptor beta chain. The antigen is undetermined. V lost 6 bases to trimming and J lost 1 base, with 12 bases between them. This CDR3 is built from 14 residues. Germline CDR1 reads MNHNY; CDR2 reads SVGAGI (reference sequence). The libraries were made with immunoSEQ v3.0 at survey level. Method: immunoSEQ multiplex PCR; TCRdb's copy keeps in-frame clones and lacks some. The profile shows about 30,000 clones, around 78% of them singletons. These data come from a study of long-term antiretroviral therapy in people with HIV. In the United States, treatment was given to all participants with HIV. Study results and limitations: In samples taken after ART, diversity increased but remained below transplant donor control levels. Blood obtained between about 2004 and 2017 may reflect older ART regimens.

The gene calls are TRBV6-6 and TRBJ2-5; D is unresolved. The source was unsorted PBMCs, collected 1.5 years before starting antiretroviral therapy. The TCR sequence derives from a man aged 18 to 29 with HIV. CDR3 coding DNA: TGTGCCAGCAGGGATCATTTGTTCCAAGAGACCCAGTACTTC. Its translation is CASRDHLFQETQYF.